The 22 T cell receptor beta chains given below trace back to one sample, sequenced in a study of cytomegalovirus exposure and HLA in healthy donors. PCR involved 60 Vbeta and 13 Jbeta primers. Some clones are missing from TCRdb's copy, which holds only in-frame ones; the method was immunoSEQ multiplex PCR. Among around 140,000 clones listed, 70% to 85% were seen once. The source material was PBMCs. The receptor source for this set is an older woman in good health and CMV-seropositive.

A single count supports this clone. Here the CDR3 DNA reads TGTGCCAGCACCGCTTACGGGAAGGGTACCGAAAAACTGTTTTTT. It translates to CASTAYGKGTEKLFF. The gene calls are TRBV13 and TRBJ1-4, with D unresolved. Trimming removed 7 bases from V and 8 bases from J, with 20 bases in between. The CDR3 has 15 amino acids. CDR1 PRHDT and CDR2 FYEKMQ come from the germline V gene (reference sequence).

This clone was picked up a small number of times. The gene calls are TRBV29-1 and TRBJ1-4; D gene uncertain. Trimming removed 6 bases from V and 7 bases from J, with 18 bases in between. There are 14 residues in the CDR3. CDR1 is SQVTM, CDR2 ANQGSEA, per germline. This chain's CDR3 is CSVASAGVGEKLFF. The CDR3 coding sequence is TGCAGCGTCGCAAGTGCCGGGGTGGGTGAAAAACTGTTTTTT.

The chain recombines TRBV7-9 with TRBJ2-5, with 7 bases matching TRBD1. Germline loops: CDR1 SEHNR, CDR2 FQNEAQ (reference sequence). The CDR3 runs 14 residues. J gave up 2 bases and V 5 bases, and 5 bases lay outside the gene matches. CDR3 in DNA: TGTGCCAGCAGCCGAGGACAGGTACAAGAGACCCAGTACTTC. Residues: CASSRGQVQETQYF. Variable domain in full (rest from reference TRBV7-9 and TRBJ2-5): DTGVSQNPRHKITKRGQNVTFRCDPISEHNRLYWYRQTLGQGPEFLTYFQNEAQLEKSRLLSDRFSAERPKGSFSTLEIQRTEQGDSAMYLCASSRGQVQETQYFGPGTRLLVL.

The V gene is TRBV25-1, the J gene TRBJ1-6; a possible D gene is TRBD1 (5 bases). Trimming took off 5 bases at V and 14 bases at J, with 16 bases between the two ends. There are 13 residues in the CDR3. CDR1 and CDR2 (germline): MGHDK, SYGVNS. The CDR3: CASSTLGGLSLHF. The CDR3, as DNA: TGTGCCAGCAGTACTCTGGGGGGGTTGTCCCTCCACTTT.

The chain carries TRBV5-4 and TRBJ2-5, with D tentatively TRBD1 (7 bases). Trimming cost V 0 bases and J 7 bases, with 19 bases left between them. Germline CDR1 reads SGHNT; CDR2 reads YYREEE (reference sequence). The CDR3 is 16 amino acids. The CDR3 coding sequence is TGTGCCAGCAGCTTGGTGGGGGGACAGCCCACAGGGACCCAGTACTTC. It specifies CASSLVGGQPTGTQYF.

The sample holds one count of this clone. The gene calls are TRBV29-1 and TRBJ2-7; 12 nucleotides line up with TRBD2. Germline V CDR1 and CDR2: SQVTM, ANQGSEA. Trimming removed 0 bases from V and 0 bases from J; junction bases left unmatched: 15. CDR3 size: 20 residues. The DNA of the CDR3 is TGCAGCGTTGAAGATGCCACCAGGACTAGCGGGGCGGTCAGCTCCTACGAGCAGTACTTC. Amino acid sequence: CSVEDATRTSGAVSSYEQYF.

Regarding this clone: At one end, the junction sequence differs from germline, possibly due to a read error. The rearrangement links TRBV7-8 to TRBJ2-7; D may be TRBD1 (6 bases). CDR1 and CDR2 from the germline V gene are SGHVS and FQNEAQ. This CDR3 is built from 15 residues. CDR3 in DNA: TGTGCCAGCACCTTAGGGCCAGGGGAAAAAGCCGAGCAGTACTTC. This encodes CASTLGPGEKAEQYF.

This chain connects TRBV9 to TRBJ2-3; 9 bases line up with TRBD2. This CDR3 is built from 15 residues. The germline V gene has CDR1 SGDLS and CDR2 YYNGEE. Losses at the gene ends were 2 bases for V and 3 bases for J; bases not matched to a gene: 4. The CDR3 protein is CASSVISGRTDTQYF. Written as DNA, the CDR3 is TGTGCCAGCAGCGTGATTAGCGGGAGAACAGATACGCAGTATTTT. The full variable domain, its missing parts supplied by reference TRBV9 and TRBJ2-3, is DSGVTQTPKHLITATGQRVTLRCSPRSGDLSVYWYQQSLDQGLQFLIQYYNGEERAKGNILERFSAQQFPDLHSELNLSSLELGDSALYFCASSVISGRTDTQYFGPGTRLTVL.

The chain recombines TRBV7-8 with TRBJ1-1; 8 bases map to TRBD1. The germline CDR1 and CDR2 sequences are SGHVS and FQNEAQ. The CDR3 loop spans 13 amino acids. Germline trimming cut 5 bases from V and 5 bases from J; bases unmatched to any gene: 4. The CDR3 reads CASSPQGATEAFF. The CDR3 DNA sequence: TGTGCCAGCAGCCCGCAGGGGGCAACTGAAGCTTTCTTT.

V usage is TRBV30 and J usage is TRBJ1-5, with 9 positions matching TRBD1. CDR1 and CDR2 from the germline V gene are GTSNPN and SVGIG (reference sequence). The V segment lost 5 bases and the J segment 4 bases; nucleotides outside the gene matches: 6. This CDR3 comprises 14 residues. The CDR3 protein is CAWDEGQGNQPQHF. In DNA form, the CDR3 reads TGTGCCTGGGATGAGGGACAGGGAAATCAGCCCCAGCATTTT. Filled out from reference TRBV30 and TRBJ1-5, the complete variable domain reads SQTIHQWPATLVQPVGSPLSLECTVEGTSNPNLYWYRQAAGRGLQLLFYSVGIGQISSEVPQNLSASRPQDRQFILSSKKLLLSDSGFYLCAWDEGQGNQPQHFGDGTRLSIL.

The CDR3 bases are TGTGCCAGCAGCTTAGGGGTAGCGGGAGACGAGCAGTACTTC. This codes for CASSLGVAGDEQYF. The J gene is TRBJ2-7, the V gene TRBV7-9; 9 nucleotides match TRBD2. Germline CDR1 reads SEHNR; CDR2 reads FQNEAQ (reference sequence). This CDR3 region has 14 residues. V lost 1 base and J lost 5; bases outside the gene matches: 3.

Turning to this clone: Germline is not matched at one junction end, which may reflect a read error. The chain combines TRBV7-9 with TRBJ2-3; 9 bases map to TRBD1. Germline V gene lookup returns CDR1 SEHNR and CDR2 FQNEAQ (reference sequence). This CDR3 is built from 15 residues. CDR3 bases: TGTGTCAGCGCATTCCAGGGACAGGGACCAGATACGCAGTATTTT. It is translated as CVSAFQGQGPDTQYF. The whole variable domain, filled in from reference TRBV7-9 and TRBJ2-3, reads DTGVSQNPRHKITKRGQNVTFRCDPISEHNRLYWYRQTLGQGPEFLTYFQNEAQLEKSRLLSDRFSAERPKGSFSTLEIQRTEQGDSAMYLCVSAFQGQGPDTQYFGPGTRLTVL.

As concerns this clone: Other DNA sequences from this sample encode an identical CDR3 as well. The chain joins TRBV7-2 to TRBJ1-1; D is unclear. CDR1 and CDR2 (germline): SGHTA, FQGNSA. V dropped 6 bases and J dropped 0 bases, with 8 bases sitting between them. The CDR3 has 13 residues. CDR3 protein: CASSRTVNTEAFF. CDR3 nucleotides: TGTGCCAGCAGTCGGACTGTGAACACTGAAGCTTTCTTT. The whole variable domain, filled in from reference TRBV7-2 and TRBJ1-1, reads GAGVSQSPSNKVTEKGKDVELRCDPISGHTALYWYRQSLGQGLEFLIYFQGNSAPDKSGLPSDRFSAERTGGSVSTLTIQRTQQEDSAVYLCASSRTVNTEAFFGQGTRLTVV.

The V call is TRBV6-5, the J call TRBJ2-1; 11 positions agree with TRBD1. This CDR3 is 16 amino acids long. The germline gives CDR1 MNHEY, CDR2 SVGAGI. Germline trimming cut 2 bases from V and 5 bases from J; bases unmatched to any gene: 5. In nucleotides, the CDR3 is TGTGCCAGCAGTTACGTTTGGGACAGGGGGAACAATGAGCAGTTCTTC. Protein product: CASSYVWDRGNNEQFF.

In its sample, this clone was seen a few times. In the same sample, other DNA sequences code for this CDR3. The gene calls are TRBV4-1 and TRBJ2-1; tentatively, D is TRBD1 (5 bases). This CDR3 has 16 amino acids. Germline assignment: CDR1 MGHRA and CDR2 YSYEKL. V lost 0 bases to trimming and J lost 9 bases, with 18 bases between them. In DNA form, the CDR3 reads TGCGCCAGCAGCCAAGATCCCCTACAGGTTAGGGGTGAGCAGTTCTTC. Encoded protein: CASSQDPLQVRGEQFF.

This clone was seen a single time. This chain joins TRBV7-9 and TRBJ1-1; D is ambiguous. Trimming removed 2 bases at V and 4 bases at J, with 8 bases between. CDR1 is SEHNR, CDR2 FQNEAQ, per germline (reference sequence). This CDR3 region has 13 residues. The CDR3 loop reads CASSLNSPTEAFF. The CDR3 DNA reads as TGTGCCAGCAGCTTAAATTCTCCCACTGAAGCTTTCTTT. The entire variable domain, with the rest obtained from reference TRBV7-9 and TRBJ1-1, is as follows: DTGVSQNPRHKITKRGQNVTFRCDPISEHNRLYWYRQTLGQGPEFLTYFQNEAQLEKSRLLSDRFSAERPKGSFSTLEIQRTEQGDSAMYLCASSLNSPTEAFFGQGTRLTVV.

The CDR3 bases are TGTGCCAGCAGCTTAGTGGGGGGGCGGAGGAGGTTTAATGAGCAGTTCTTC. This translates into CASSLVGGRRRFNEQFF. V usage is TRBV7-9 and J usage is TRBJ2-1, with D maybe TRBD2 (7 bases). CDR1 is SEHNR, CDR2 FQNEAQ, per germline (reference sequence). Trimming left V 1 base short and J 7 bases short, with 20 bases between. The CDR3 runs to 17 residues.

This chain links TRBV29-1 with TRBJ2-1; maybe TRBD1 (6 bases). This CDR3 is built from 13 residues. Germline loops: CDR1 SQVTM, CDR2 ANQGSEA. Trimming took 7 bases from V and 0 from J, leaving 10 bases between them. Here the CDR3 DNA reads TGCAGCGGCGAACAGGGCTCCTACAATGAGCAGTTCTTC. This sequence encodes CSGEQGSYNEQFF.

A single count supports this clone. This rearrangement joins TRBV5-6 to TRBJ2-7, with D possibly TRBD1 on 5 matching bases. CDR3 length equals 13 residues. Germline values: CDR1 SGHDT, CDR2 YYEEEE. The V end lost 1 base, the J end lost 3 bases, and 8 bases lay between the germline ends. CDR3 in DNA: TGTGCCAGCAGCTTGCGACAGAGCTACGAGCAGTACTTC. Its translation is CASSLRQSYEQYF.

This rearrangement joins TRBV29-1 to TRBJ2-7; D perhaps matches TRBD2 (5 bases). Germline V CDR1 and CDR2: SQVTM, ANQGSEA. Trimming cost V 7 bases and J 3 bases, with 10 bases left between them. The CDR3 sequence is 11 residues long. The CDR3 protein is CSGERDYEQYF. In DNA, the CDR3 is TGCAGCGGAGAACGGGACTACGAGCAGTACTTC.

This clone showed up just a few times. In nucleotides, the CDR3 is TGTGCCAGCTCACCACCGGTGCGGGTGAACACTGAAGCTTTCTTT. Protein sequence: CASSPPVRVNTEAFF. V is TRBV18 and J is TRBJ1-1; no clear D gene. This CDR3 region has 15 residues. Germline-derived CDR1 and CDR2 are KGHSH and LQKENI. The ends were cut back, 0 bases at V and 0 bases at J, with 8 bases in the middle. The full variable domain, in which reference TRBV18 and TRBJ1-1 provide the parts outside the CDR3, is NAGVMQNPRHLVRRRGQEARLRCSPMKGHSHVYWYRQLPEEGLKFMVYLQKENIIDESGMPKERFSAEFPKEGPSILRIQQVVRGDSAAYFCASSPPVRVNTEAFFGQGTRLTVV.

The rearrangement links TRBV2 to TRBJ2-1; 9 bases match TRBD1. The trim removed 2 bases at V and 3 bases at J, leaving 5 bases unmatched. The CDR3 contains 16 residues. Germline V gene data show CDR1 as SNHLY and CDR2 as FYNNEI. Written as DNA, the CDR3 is TGTGCCAGCAGTGAATTAAACAGGGGGCTCTACAATGAGCAGTTCTTC. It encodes CASSELNRGLYNEQFF.